Described below is a single T cell receptor beta chain sequence and its context. Antigen unknown. TCRbeta library construction was performed incorporating unique molecular identifiers. MiXCR, applied by TCRdb to the PCR reads, yields one record per CDR3 protein. This sample has 500,000 to 750,000 distinct CDR3 sequences, with over 10% found just once. The record originates from a study of T-cell reconstitution after alpha-beta-depleted transplantation in children. Study conclusions and caveats: Reports say that about two months after transplant, the alpha-beta T cells came out of several hundred graft clones that had expanded. Diversity of TCRbeta at day 60 was high in some patients, arising from surviving recipient T cells and thymic progenitors. Hyperexpanded clones declined; after one year, newly produced T cells mostly supplied diversity.

The CDR3 spans 13 residues. CDR1 and CDR2 from the germline V gene are SQVTM and ANQGSEA. V dropped 4 bases and J dropped 6 bases, with 15 bases sitting between them. The genes are TRBV29-1 and TRBJ1-2; possibly TRBD1 for D (5 bases). This specimen was PBMCs, mostly from graft donor cells, taken 360 days after TCRalphabeta/CD19-depleted stem cell transplant. The clonotype was recovered from a male patient between 5 and 17 years old who had a stem cell transplant for acute myeloid leukemia, so the T cells may come from the graft donor. The CDR3 here is CSVAKTGGHGYTF. The CDR3 coding sequence is TGCAGCGTTGCAAAAACAGGCGGACATGGCTACACCTTC.